This T cell receptor beta chain was captured by sequencing in a study of preoperative IRX-2 immunotherapy in early breast cancer. This clone was counted a few times. Clones were sequenced by immunoSEQ multiplex PCR, and TCRdb holds only the in-frame ones, with some missing. The data show around 3,000 clones, with more than 65% seen just once and approximately 8% held by the top ten. After removal of 6 bases from V and 8 bases from J, the junction contained 6 bases not matched to a gene. The V gene's germline CDR1 is MNHGY and CDR2 SAAAGT. The CDR3 is made up of 13 amino acids. The treatment: preoperative locoregional IRX-2 cytokine immunotherapy.

The sequence was collected from a human donor with breast cancer. The chain is built from TRBV6-8 and TRBJ1-1; TRBD1 matches at 10 bases. The sequences come from tumor tissue, collected after IRX-2 immunotherapy. The CDR3 sequence: CASRRTGGEEAFF. The DNA of the CDR3 is TGTGCCAGCAGGAGGACAGGGGGAGAAGAAGCTTTCTTT.